This T cell receptor (beta chain) was recorded in a study of T cell responses to AZD1222 COVID-19 vaccine. Whole-study findings and limits: In all cases, repertoires were sampled only after the peak T cell response. Only 5 or 6 individuals given AZD1222 were seropositive at baseline. Along spike, vaccine-associated CD4 TCRs were found throughout, with dominance at 160-218 and 743-854.

The repertoire was sequenced with immunoSEQ multiplex PCR; TCRdb's copy has only in-frame clones and lacks some. The sample records approximately 140,000 clones, approximately 92% being singletons. To note about this clone: What it recognizes is unknown.

The CDR3 runs 15 residues. V was cut by 1 base and J by 0 bases, with 10 bases left in between. Per the germline V gene, CDR1 is SGDLS and CDR2 is YYNGEE. The V gene is TRBV9, the J gene TRBJ1-2; D is undetermined. The TCR originated in an adult who received the AZD1222 COVID-19 vaccine. The source was peripheral blood, collected 28 days after the second AZD1222 dose. The CDR3 DNA reads as TGTGCCAGCAGCGTATGGCAGGAATCTAACTATGGCTACACCTTC. It is translated as CASSVWQESNYGYTF.